This is a list of T cell receptor beta chains from one sample in a study of PD-L1 blockade in urothelial cancer. Clones were sequenced by immunoSEQ multiplex PCR, and TCRdb holds only the in-frame ones, with some missing. The data contain tens of thousands of clones, more than 75% of them singletons. This specimen consisted of PBMCs, obtained around atezolizumab (anti-PD-L1) treatment. The source of these receptors is a man in his sixties with urothelial cancer. Each CDR3 is given with its conserved first and last residue. D genes are given only for firm matches. Size is omitted from some rows. Given values are once, few, many or a class for expanded clones.

D: TRBD1; J: TRBJ1-4; size: .; V: TRBV4-3; DNA: TGCGCCAGCAGCCAGAACAGGGGAGATAATGAAAAACTGTTTTTT; CDR3: CASSQNRGDNEKLFF
D: .; J: TRBJ1-1; size: .; V: TRBV29-1; DNA: TGCAGCGTTGAAGCTTACGGGTCTAAGAACACTGAAGCTTTCTTT; CDR3: CSVEAYGSKNTEAFF
D: TRBD2; J: TRBJ2-7; size: few; V: TRBV27; DNA: TGTGCCAGCGCAACTAGCGGGTATTACCAATACGAGCAGTACTTC; CDR3: CASATSGYYQYEQYF
D: TRBD1; J: TRBJ1-2; size: .; V: TRBV9; DNA: TGTGCCAGCAGCGTAGGGACAGGGGGGTACTATGGCTACACCTTC; CDR3: CASSVGTGGYYGYTF
D: TRBD2; J: TRBJ2-7; size: .; V: TRBV14; DNA: TGTGCCAGCAGCCAAGATCCCCTAGCGGGAGACTCCTACGAGCAGTACTTC; CDR3: CASSQDPLAGDSYEQYF
D: TRBD1; J: TRBJ2-7; size: .; V: TRBV5-4; DNA: TGTGCCAGCAGCCTCCCGGGACAGGGAACCTACGAGCAGTACTTC; CDR3: CASSLPGQGTYEQYF
D: .; J: TRBJ2-7; size: .; V: TRBV29-1; DNA: TGCAGCGTTCTACAGGGATTCCACTCCTACGAGCAGTACTTC; CDR3: CSVLQGFHSYEQYF
D: TRBD1; J: TRBJ1-2; size: .; V: TRBV5-1; DNA: TGCGCCAGCAGCCTCGAGGTGGGGACAGGGAACGGCTACACCTTC; CDR3: CASSLEVGTGNGYTF
D: .; J: TRBJ2-1; size: .; V: TRBV4-3; DNA: TGCGCCAGCAGCCAAGGACGGGGACTCAATGAGCAGTTCTTC; CDR3: CASSQGRGLNEQFF
D: .; J: TRBJ1-4; size: .; V: TRBV6-5; DNA: TGTGCCAGCAGTTACCGGACCGGAGGTGAAAAACTGTTTTTT; CDR3: CASSYRTGGEKLFF
D: .; J: TRBJ1-4; size: once; V: TRBV6-5; DNA: TGTGCCAGCAGCCGGGTGGCCGGTGAAAAACTGTTTTTT; CDR3: CASSRVAGEKLFF
D: .; J: TRBJ2-7; size: .; V: TRBV5-4; DNA: TGTGCCAGCAGCTTGGAACAGGCGGTCGCCTACGAGCAGTACTTC; CDR3: CASSLEQAVAYEQYF
D: .; J: TRBJ1-3; size: .; V: TRBV11-3; DNA: TGTGCCAGCAGCCCCGGCGGGATCTCTGGAAACACCATATATTTT; CDR3: CASSPGGISGNTIYF
D: .; J: TRBJ1-3; size: .; V: TRBV5-1; DNA: TGCGCCAGCAGCTTGGTTCCAGGGTTCGGAAACACCATATATTTT; CDR3: CASSLVPGFGNTIYF
D: TRBD2; J: TRBJ2-3; size: .; V: TRBV2; DNA: TGTGCCAGCAGTTTCACTAGCGGGGGTGGCACAGATACGCAGTATTTT; CDR3: CASSFTSGGGTDTQYF
D: TRBD2; J: TRBJ2-7; size: .; V: TRBV5-1; DNA: TGCGCCAGCACCCTGGGAGGGGTAGGCTACGAGCAGTACTTC; CDR3: CASTLGGVGYEQYF
D: TRBD2; J: TRBJ2-1; size: .; V: TRBV9; DNA: TGTGCCAGCAGCGCCCGGACTAGCGGGGGGGCGTCCTACAATGAGCAGTTCTTC; CDR3: CASSARTSGGASYNEQFF
D: .; J: TRBJ1-2; size: .; V: TRBV2; DNA: TGTGCCAGCAGCCCAACTTTCAGGGAGGGTGGCTACACCTTC; CDR3: CASSPTFREGGYTF
D: .; J: TRBJ2-4; size: .; V: TRBV11-2; DNA: TGTGCCAGCAGCTTAGATGTGGTGGGCTCAAACATTCAGTACTTC; CDR3: CASSLDVVGSNIQYF
D: TRBD2; J: TRBJ2-2; size: .; V: TRBV29-1; DNA: TGCAGCGTAGGACTAGCCCCAAGGACCGGGGAGCTGTTTTTT; CDR3: CSVGLAPRTGELFF
D: .; J: TRBJ2-1; size: .; V: TRBV6-6; DNA: TGTGCCAGCAGTCGGACTACATACAATGAGCAGTTCTTC; CDR3: CASSRTTYNEQFF
D: .; J: TRBJ1-4; size: .; V: TRBV11-2; DNA: TGTGCCAGCAGCTTAGATCGGGGGGCAGCGGGGGAAAAACTGTTTTTT; CDR3: CASSLDRGAAGEKLFF
D: .; J: TRBJ1-1; size: .; V: TRBV7-8; DNA: TGTGCCAGCAGCTTAGCCGGGGGGACGATGAACACTGAAGCTTTCTTT; CDR3: CASSLAGGTMNTEAFF
D: TRBD1; J: TRBJ1-2; size: few; V: TRBV7-2; DNA: TGTGCCAGCAGCTCGGACAGGGGGAGGTATGGCTACACCTTC; CDR3: CASSSDRGRYGYTF
D: .; J: TRBJ2-1; size: .; V: TRBV5-1; DNA: TGCGCCAGCAGCTTGGAACTGGGACAACCGTTCTTC; CDR3: CASSLELGQPFF
D: .; J: TRBJ1-2; size: .; V: TRBV28; DNA: TGTGCCAGCAGTTTTCCCCGCCTTAACTCCTATGGCTACACCTTC; CDR3: CASSFPRLNSYGYTF
D: TRBD1; J: TRBJ2-7; size: .; V: TRBV29-1; DNA: TGCAGCGTTGTTCCATCCGGGACAGAATACGAGCAGTACTTC; CDR3: CSVVPSGTEYEQYF
D: .; J: TRBJ2-2; size: .; V: TRBV4-1; DNA: TGCGCCAGCAGCCAGCCGGGGGGCCGTAACACCGGGGAGCTGTTTTTT; CDR3: CASSQPGGRNTGELFF
D: .; J: TRBJ2-1; size: .; V: TRBV4-2; DNA: TGTGCCAGCAGCCGGCTTCGGGGGGCCTATGAGCAGTTCTTC; CDR3: CASSRLRGAYEQFF
D: .; J: TRBJ2-5; size: .; V: TRBV4-3; DNA: TGCGCCAGCAGCCAAGATCTGTCGGGGGACGAGACCCAGTACTTC; CDR3: CASSQDLSGDETQYF
D: .; J: TRBJ1-1; size: .; V: TRBV4-2; DNA: TGTGCCAGCAGCCAAGCAGGGGTCACTGAAGCTTTCTTT; CDR3: CASSQAGVTEAFF
D: TRBD2; J: TRBJ2-7; size: .; V: TRBV18; DNA: TGTGCCAGCTCACCGGCCCTAGCGGGGGGGAGTCGGAACGAGCAGTACTTC; CDR3: CASSPALAGGSRNEQYF
D: TRBD1; J: TRBJ1-1; size: .; V: TRBV19; DNA: TGTGCCAGAACCGCTCGGACAGGGAACACTGAAGCTTTCTTT; CDR3: CARTARTGNTEAFF
D: .; J: TRBJ2-1; size: .; V: TRBV4-2; DNA: TGTGCCAGCAGCCAAGGGACTGGAAGTTACAATGAGCAGTTCTTC; CDR3: CASSQGTGSYNEQFF
D: TRBD1; J: TRBJ1-5; size: .; V: TRBV6-1; DNA: TGTGCCAGCAGTGTGCTGACAGGGATTAGCAATCAGCCCCAGCATTTT; CDR3: CASSVLTGISNQPQHF
D: .; J: TRBJ2-7; size: .; V: TRBV10-3; DNA: TGTGCCATCAGTGAGTCCAGACAAAGCTCCGAGCAGTACTTC; CDR3: CAISESRQSSEQYF
D: TRBD2; J: TRBJ2-7; size: .; V: TRBV28; DNA: TGTGCCAGCAGTTTATTTGCGGGAGGGTTCTACGAGCAGTACTTC; CDR3: CASSLFAGGFYEQYF
D: .; J: TRBJ2-3; size: .; V: TRBV5-1; DNA: TGCGCCAGCAGCTTTGCCGAGCCCCCGGATACGCAGTATTTT; CDR3: CASSFAEPPDTQYF
D: TRBD1; J: TRBJ2-7; size: .; V: TRBV28; DNA: TGTGCCAGCAGTCCGCCCCTGGGACAGGGGCAATACGAGCAGTACTTC; CDR3: CASSPPLGQGQYEQYF
D: TRBD1; J: TRBJ2-7; size: once; V: TRBV23-1; DNA: TGCGCCAGCAGTCACCGCGCCGGGACAGGGGACGAGCAGTACTTC; CDR3: CASSHRAGTGDEQYF
D: .; J: TRBJ2-3; size: .; V: TRBV4-1; DNA: TGCGCCAGCAGCCAAGGGCAATACACAGATACGCAGTATTTT; CDR3: CASSQGQYTDTQYF